This TCR beta chain was sequenced in a study of glioma-infiltrating T cells. Study-wide results and caveats: CDR3 overlap between tissue and blood was very small. Non-neoplastic patients had below-expected tissue-blood divergence, while all gliomas exceeded expectation.

The iRepertoire nested amplicon-rescue multiplex PCR amplified TCR alpha and beta CDR3s from RNA. Input was about 85-450 ng of tissue mRNA or PBMC total RNA. TCRdb analysed the multiplex PCR reads with MiXCR anew, one entry per CDR3 protein. The sample includes over 70,000 distinct CDR3 sequences, 20% to 25% of them seen just once. The trim removed 2 bases at V and 7 bases at J, leaving 12 bases unmatched. Germline-derived CDR1 and CDR2 are SNHLY and FYNNEI. This CDR3 comprises 16 residues. To note about this clonotype: The antigen is undetermined. Being one base from a much bigger clone, this may be a read error.

The receptor was isolated from a human donor with low-grade glioma or glioblastoma, undergoing nonglioma brain surgery, or in good health (not recorded which). The V gene is TRBV2, the J gene TRBJ1-2; 8 bases align to TRBD1. Material: glioma tissue, nonneoplastic brain tissue, or PBMCs (not recorded which). In DNA, the CDR3 is TGTGCCAGCAGTGAATTTCGGAGAGGCAGGGGGCTTGGCTACACCTTC. This encodes CASSEFRRGRGLGYTF.